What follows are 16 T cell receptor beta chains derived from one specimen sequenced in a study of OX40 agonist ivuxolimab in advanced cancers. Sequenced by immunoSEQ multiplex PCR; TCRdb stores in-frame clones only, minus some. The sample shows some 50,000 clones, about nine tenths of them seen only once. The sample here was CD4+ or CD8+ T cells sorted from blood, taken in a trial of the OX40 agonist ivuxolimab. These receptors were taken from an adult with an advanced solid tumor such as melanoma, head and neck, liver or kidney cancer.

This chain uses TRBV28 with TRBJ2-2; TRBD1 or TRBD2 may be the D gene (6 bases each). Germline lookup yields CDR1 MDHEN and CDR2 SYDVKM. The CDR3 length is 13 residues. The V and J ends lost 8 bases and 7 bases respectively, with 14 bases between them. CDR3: CASRRGLGGELFF. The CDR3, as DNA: TGTGCCAGCCGGAGGGGGTTGGGCGGGGAGCTGTTTTTT.

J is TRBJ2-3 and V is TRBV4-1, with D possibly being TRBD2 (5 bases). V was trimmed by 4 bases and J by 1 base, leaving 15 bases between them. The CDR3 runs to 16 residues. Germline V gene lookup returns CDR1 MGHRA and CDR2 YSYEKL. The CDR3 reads CASSPYGVAGTDTQYF. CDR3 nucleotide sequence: TGCGCCAGCAGCCCCTACGGGGTAGCAGGCACAGATACGCAGTATTTT.

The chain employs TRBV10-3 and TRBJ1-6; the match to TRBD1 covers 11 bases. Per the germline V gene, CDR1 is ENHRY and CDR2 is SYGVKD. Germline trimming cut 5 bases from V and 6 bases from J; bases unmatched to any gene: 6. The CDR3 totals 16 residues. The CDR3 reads CAISKAGTGGNSPLHF. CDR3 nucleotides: TGTGCCATCAGTAAGGCCGGGACAGGGGGTAATTCACCCCTCCACTTT.

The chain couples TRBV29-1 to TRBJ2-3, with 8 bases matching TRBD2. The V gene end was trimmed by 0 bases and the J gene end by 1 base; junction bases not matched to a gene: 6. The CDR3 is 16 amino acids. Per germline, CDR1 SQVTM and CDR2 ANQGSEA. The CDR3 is CSVEESRGARTDTQYF. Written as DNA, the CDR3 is TGCAGCGTTGAAGAATCGCGGGGGGCCCGCACAGATACGCAGTATTTT.

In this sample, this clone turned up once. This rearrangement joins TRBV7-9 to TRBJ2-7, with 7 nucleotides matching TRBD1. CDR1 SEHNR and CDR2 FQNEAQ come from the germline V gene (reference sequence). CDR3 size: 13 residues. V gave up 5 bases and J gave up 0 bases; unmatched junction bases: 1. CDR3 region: CASSPGGSYEQYF. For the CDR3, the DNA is TGTGCCAGCAGCCCAGGGGGCTCCTACGAGCAGTACTTC.

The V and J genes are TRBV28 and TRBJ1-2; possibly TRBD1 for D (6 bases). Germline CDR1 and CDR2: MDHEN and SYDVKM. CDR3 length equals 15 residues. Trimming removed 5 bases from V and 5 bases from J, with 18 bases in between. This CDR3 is CASSPQDSPAYGYTF. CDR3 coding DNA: TGTGCCAGCAGTCCGCAGGACAGCCCGGCGTATGGCTACACCTTC.

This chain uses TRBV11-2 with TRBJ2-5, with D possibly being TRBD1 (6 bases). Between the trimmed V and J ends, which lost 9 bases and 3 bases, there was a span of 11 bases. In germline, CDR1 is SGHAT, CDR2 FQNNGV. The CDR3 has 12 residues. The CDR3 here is CASPGQEETQYF. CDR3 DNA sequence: TGTGCCAGTCCGGGACAAGAAGAGACCCAGTACTTC. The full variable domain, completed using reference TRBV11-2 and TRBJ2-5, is EAGVAQSPRYKIIEKRQSVAFWCNPISGHATLYWYQQILGQGPKLLIQFQNNGVVDDSQLPKDRFSAERLKGVDSTLKIQPAKLEDSAVYLCASPGQEETQYFGPGTRLLVL.

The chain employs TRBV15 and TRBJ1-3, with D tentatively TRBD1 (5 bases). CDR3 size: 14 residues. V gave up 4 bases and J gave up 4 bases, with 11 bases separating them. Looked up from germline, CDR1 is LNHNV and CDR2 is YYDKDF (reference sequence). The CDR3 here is CATSTGRGGNTIYF. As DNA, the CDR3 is TGTGCCACCAGCACGGGCCGGGGGGGAAACACCATATATTTT.

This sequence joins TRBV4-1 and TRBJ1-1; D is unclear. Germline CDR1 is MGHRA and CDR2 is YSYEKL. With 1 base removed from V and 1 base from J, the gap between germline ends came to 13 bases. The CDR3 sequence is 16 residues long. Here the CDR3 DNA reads TGCGCCAGCAGCCAAGGTATTAGGGTGGGGAACACTGAAGCTTTCTTT. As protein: CASSQGIRVGNTEAFF.

The CDR3 here is CASRESSTDTQYF. The CDR3 region has the DNA TGTGCCAGCCGGGAGTCTAGCACAGATACGCAGTATTTT. The V gene is TRBV27, the J gene TRBJ2-3; D is perhaps TRBD2 (6 bases). The CDR3 has 13 residues. The V end was cut by 8 bases, the J end by 0 bases, with 9 bases between. Germline-derived CDR1 and CDR2 are MNHEY and SMNVEV (reference sequence).

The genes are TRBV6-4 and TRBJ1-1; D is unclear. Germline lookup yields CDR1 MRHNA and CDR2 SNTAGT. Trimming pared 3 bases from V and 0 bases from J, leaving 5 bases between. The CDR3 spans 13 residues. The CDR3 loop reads CASSESVNTEAFF. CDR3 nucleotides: TGTGCCAGCAGTGAGAGTGTGAACACTGAAGCTTTCTTT.

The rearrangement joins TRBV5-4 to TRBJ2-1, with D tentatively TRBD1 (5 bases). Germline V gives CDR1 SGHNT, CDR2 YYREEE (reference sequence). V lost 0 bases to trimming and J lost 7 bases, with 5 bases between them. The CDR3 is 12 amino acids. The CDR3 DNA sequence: TGTGCCAGCAGCTTGGAGGGGAATGAGCAGTTCTTC. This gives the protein CASSLEGNEQFF.

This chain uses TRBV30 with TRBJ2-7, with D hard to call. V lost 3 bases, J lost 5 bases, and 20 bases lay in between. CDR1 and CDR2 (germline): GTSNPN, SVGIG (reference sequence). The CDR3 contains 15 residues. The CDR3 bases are TGTGCCTGGAGCCCCCTCGGGCCCGGGCTCGACGAGCAGTACTTC. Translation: CAWSPLGPGLDEQYF.

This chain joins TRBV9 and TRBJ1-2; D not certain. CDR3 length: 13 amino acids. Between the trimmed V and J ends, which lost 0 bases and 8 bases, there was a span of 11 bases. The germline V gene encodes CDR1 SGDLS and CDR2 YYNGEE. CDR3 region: CASSVVSAGGYTF. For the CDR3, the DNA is TGTGCCAGCAGCGTAGTGTCGGCGGGCGGCTACACCTTC. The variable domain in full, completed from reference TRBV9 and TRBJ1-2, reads DSGVTQTPKHLITATGQRVTLRCSPRSGDLSVYWYQQSLDQGLQFLIQYYNGEERAKGNILERFSAQQFPDLHSELNLSSLELGDSALYFCASSVVSAGGYTFGSGTRLTVV.

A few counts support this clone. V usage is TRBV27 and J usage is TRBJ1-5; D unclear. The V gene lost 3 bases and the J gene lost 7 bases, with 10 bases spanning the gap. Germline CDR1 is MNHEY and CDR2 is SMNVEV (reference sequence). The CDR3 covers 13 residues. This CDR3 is CASSFGGYQPQHF. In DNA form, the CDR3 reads TGTGCCAGCAGTTTCGGAGGGTACCAGCCCCAGCATTTT.

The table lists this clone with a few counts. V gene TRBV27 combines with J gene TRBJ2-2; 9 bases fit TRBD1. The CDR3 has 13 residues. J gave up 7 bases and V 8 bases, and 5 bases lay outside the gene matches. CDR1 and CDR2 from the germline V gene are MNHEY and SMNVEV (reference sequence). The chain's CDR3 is CASQTGGGGELFF. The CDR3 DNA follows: TGTGCCAGCCAGACAGGGGGGGGCGGGGAGCTGTTTTTT.